The clone carrying this T cell receptor (beta chain) was counted between two and nine times. There are 13 residues in the CDR3. The V gene's germline CDR1 is SGDLS and CDR2 YYNGEE. The V and J ends lost 6 bases and 6 bases respectively, with 13 bases between them. Profiling relied on immunoSEQ multiplex PCR, and the TCRdb table lists in-frame clones only, not all of them. The table records roughly 120,000 clones, 83% of them present only once. The data were obtained in a study of blood T cell repertoires in COVID-19. Study-level information: The United States, Italy and Spain supplied acute and convalescent COVID-19 samples. T cells, B-cell-depleted T cells, or PBMCs provided the cDNA or gDNA that served as material.

The chain combines TRBV9 with TRBJ2-1, with D unresolved. Sequencing was done on a sample of peripheral blood. The clonotype comes from a man between 25 and 39 years old with acute or convalescent COVID-19. CDR3 DNA: TGTGCCAGCACCCCGAACCCTAGCAATGAGCAGTTCTTC. It encodes CASTPNPSNEQFF.